The present entry profiles one T cell receptor beta chain with its context. TCRdb reworked the 5' RACE reads into one entry per CDR3 protein, no DNA. In all, the sample yields around 400,000 distinct CDR3 sequences. This sample was included in a study of monozygotic twins with inflammatory bowel disease. This CDR3 is built from 15 residues. Germline V gives CDR1 SQVTM, CDR2 ANQGSEA. The sequence derives from a human donor with ulcerative colitis or Crohn's disease, or a healthy co-twin of an affected twin (not recorded which). V gene TRBV29-1 combines with J gene TRBJ2-2; TCRdb outputs TRBD1, but without DNA this stays unchecked. The sample taken for sequencing was blood. CDR3 sequence reads: CSVEGDRPNTGELFF.